This T cell receptor (beta chain) was captured in a study of T cell repertoires in cytomegalovirus infection. About the research overall: Epitope selection comprised recently identified HLA-C-restricted CMV epitopes and well-studied HLA-B-restricted CMV epitopes. Carrying CMV and the relevant HLA type showed in public TCR beta signatures. Broader study findings: In two of eight donors, the top clonotype was HLA-C-restricted CMV-specific. Pooled public TCR beta family frequency picked out CMV carriers with the relevant HLA.

MiXCR, applied by TCRdb to the reads, yields one record per CDR3 protein. Seen here are about 310,000 distinct CDR3 sequences, roughly 25% observed once, and the top ten hold 10% to 15%. A few counts support this clonotype. What it recognizes is unknown. V was trimmed by 5 bases and J by 6 bases, leaving 12 bases between them. The CDR3 length is 13 residues. Germline assignment: CDR1 LNHDA and CDR2 SQIVND (reference sequence). V and J are TRBV19 and TRBJ2-3, with D maybe TRBD2 (5 bases). The specimen was cultured PBMCs, collected from culture after CMV antigen stimulation. The origin of this receptor is a human donor in good health (CMV status not recorded). Some clones in this sample may be carry-over from other donors' samples. The DNA for the CDR3 is TGTGCCAGTAGTCAGCTAGCTGGCGATACGCAGTATTTT. It specifies CASSQLAGDTQYF.